A selection of T cell receptor beta chains follows, all from one sample in a study of cytomegalovirus exposure and HLA in healthy donors. Generated by immunoSEQ multiplex PCR, the TCRdb table keeps only in-frame clones and is missing some. The sample has more than 200,000 clones, over 75% seen once. The sample comprised PBMCs. These receptors were taken from a young man in good health and CMV-seropositive. The CDR3 runs from the conserved cysteine through the conserved F or W. D genes are given only for firm matches. Rows give clone size only sometimes, using once, few, many, or a class for an expanded clone.

>-|TRBV28|14|TRBJ2-7|-
TGTGCCAGCAGTTTAGGAGGGAAAACCTACGAGCAGTACTTC
CASSLGGKTYEQYF
>-|TRBV30|16|TRBJ2-3|TRBD2
TGTGCCTGGAGTCCGGGGACTAGCGGGGTCACAGATACGCAGTATTTT
CAWSPGTSGVTDTQYF
>-|TRBV7-6|15|TRBJ2-7|TRBD2
TGTGCCAGCAGCTTAGCCCCGTTGGGAGGGACCGAGCAGTACTTC
CASSLAPLGGTEQYF
>-|TRBV5-1|15|TRBJ2-1|-
TGCGCCAGCAGCTTGAGGGGGGTCGGCTACAATGAGCAGTTCTTC
CASSLRGVGYNEQFF
>-|TRBV19|14|TRBJ2-7|-
TGTGCCAGTAGTATCTCCGGGGCCATCTACGAGCAGTACTTC
CASSISGAIYEQYF
>-|TRBV5-8|16|TRBJ2-1|TRBD2
TGTGCCAGCAGCTTGGTGAGGCTAGCGGCATACAATGAGCAGTTCTTC
CASSLVRLAAYNEQFF
>-|TRBV5-1|14|TRBJ2-5|TRBD1
TGCGCCAGCAGCTGGCGGACAGGGGGAGAGACCCAGTACTTC
CASSWRTGGETQYF
>-|TRBV9|16|TRBJ2-7|-
TGTGCCAGCAGCAAGGGGGGCACGGCAGACTCCTACGAGCAGTACTTC
CASSKGGTADSYEQYF
>-|TRBV2|11|TRBJ2-7|-
TGTGCCAGCAGTGTAGCTGGCGAGCAGTACTTC
CASSVAGEQYF
>-|TRBV6-1|15|TRBJ1-2|TRBD1
TGTGCCAGCACGGATACCGGGACAGGGAACTATGGCTACACCTTC
CASTDTGTGNYGYTF
>-|TRBV4-3|15|TRBJ1-1|-
TGCGCCAGCAGCCAGACCCATAACGCGGACACTGAAGCTTTCTTT
CASSQTHNADTEAFF
>few|TRBV27|14|TRBJ2-7|-
TGTGCCAGCAGTTTGGCGGGTCAAACCTACGAGCAGTACTTC
CASSLAGQTYEQYF
>-|TRBV7-9|16|TRBJ2-1|TRBD2
TGTGCCAGCAGCTTAGCCCTAGCGGGAGGTCCCAATGAGCAGTTCTTC
CASSLALAGGPNEQFF
>-|TRBV11-2|15|TRBJ1-5|-
TGTGCCAGCAGCTTAGTCGACGGGCGCAATCAGCCCCAGCATTTT
CASSLVDGRNQPQHF
>-|TRBV5-1|16|TRBJ2-1|TRBD2
TGCGCCAGCAGCTTTGGACTAGCGCTCTCCTACAATGAGCAGTTCTTC
CASSFGLALSYNEQFF
>-|TRBV5-6|16|TRBJ2-5|-
TGTGCCAGCAGCCTTTGGCGGGACAGCGAACAAGAGACCCAGTACTTC
CASSLWRDSEQETQYF
>-|TRBV7-8|13|TRBJ2-5|-
TGTGCCAGCAGCTGGTGGGAAGGAGAGACCCAGTACTTC
CASSWWEGETQYF
>once|TRBV7-8|16|TRBJ2-7|TRBD2
TGTGCCAGCAGCTTAGTCCTAGCGGGAGCGGCCTACGAGCAGTACTTC
CASSLVLAGAAYEQYF
>-|TRBV6-1|13|TRBJ2-7|-
TGTGCCAGCAGTTCCGGGCTGCGATACGAGCAGTACTTC
CASSSGLRYEQYF
>-|TRBV27|12|TRBJ1-2|-
TGTGCCAGCACCACACAGGGAGGAGGCTACACCTTC
CASTTQGGGYTF
>-|TRBV2|14|TRBJ1-2|-
TGTGCCAGCAGTGAAGAGCGACGGAACTATGGCTACACCTTC
CASSEERRNYGYTF
>-|TRBV30|13|TRBJ2-3|TRBD2
TGTGCCTGGAGTAGCGGGAGTGCAGATACGCAGTATTTT
CAWSSGSADTQYF
>-|TRBV30|15|TRBJ2-2|TRBD2
TGTGCCTGGAACGCCGGGAGGGCGGACCCCGGGGAGCTGTTTTTT
CAWNAGRADPGELFF
>few|TRBV29-1|14|TRBJ1-5|TRBD1
TGCAGCGCCGCTACAGGACAGGTTAATCAGCCCCAGCATTTT
CSAATGQVNQPQHF
>-|TRBV6-1|16|TRBJ1-1|TRBD1
TGTGCCAGCAGTGAAGGATTTAGGGGGACAGCAACTGAAGCTTTCTTT
CASSEGFRGTATEAFF
>-|TRBV27|14|TRBJ2-3|TRBD2
TGTGCCAGCAGACCGGGACTAGCGGGCGATACGCAGTATTTT
CASRPGLAGDTQYF
>-|TRBV9|17|TRBJ1-3|TRBD1
TGTGCCAGCAGCTCCACAGGGGGCCCTAGCTCTGGAAACACCATATATTTT
CASSSTGGPSSGNTIYF
>-|TRBV19|15|TRBJ1-5|-
TGTGCCAGTAGTACCGGGACTAGGAGCAATCAGCCCCAGCATTTT
CASSTGTRSNQPQHF
>-|TRBV2|15|TRBJ1-5|-
TGTGCCAGCAGTCGACAGGACATTAGCAATCAGCCCCAGCATTTT
CASSRQDISNQPQHF
>-|TRBV6-5|15|TRBJ2-7|-
TGTGCCAGCAGTTACTTGGCTAGAGGATCCTACGAGCAGTACTTC
CASSYLARGSYEQYF
>-|TRBV5-6|17|TRBJ2-5|-
TGTGCCAGCAGCTTGGGGAGGACTAGGGGGTTTGTGGAGACCCAGTACTTC
CASSLGRTRGFVETQYF
>-|TRBV2|14|TRBJ1-2|TRBD1
TGTGCCAGCAGTGGACAGGGGTATCACTATGGCTACACCTTC
CASSGQGYHYGYTF
>-|TRBV15|15|TRBJ2-1|TRBD1
TGTGCCACCAGCAGAGAACAGGGGGCCTACAATGAGCAGTTCTTC
CATSREQGAYNEQFF